A selection of T cell receptor beta chains follows, all from one sample in a study of regulatory T cells in long-lasting Graves disease. TCRdb reanalysed the multiplex PCR reads using MiXCR and keeps one entry per CDR3 protein. The repertoire holds roughly 400,000 distinct CDR3 sequences, with 16% as singletons. These records were also assigned to another study, of T cells in Graves' hyperthyroidism and ophthalmopathy.

The source material was peripheral blood mononuclear cells (PBMCs), sampled at new diagnosis, from a patient treated with antithyroid drugs. These receptors were collected from a woman under 30 with Graves disease. CDR3s include the opening cysteine and the closing phenylalanine or tryptophan. The D gene is left open where the match is weak. Only some rows state a clone size, as once, few, many or a class for expanded clones.

TRBV5-1	TRBJ2-2	many	.	TGTGCCAGCAGTCTTGGGGGTGACACCGGGGAGCTGTTTTTT	CASSLGGDTGELFF
TRBV2	TRBJ1-6	many	.	TGTGCCAGCAGATCGGACAGTGTCCCCCATTCACCCCTCCACTTT	CASRSDSVPHSPLHF
TRBV7-9	TRBJ2-1	few	.	TGTGCCAGCAGCTTAGGAACAGTGGGACACAATGAGCAGTTCTTC	CASSLGTVGHNEQFF
TRBV27	TRBJ2-4	many	.	TGTGCCAGCCGAGGGGGATTCGACATTCAGTACTTC	CASRGGFDIQYF
TRBV3-1	TRBJ1-5	many	.	TGTGCCAGCAGCCGAACGTGGGATAGCAATCAGCCCCAGCATTTT	CASSRTWDSNQPQHF
TRBV29-1	TRBJ2-6	.	.	TGCAGCGTTTTCCAGGGGACCGGGGCCAACGTCCTGACTTTC	CSVFQGTGANVLTF
TRBV9	TRBJ2-7	few	TRBD1	TGTGCCAGCAGCGTAGCTGTCTCAGGGGGCTACGAGCAGTACTTC	CASSVAVSGGYEQYF
TRBV6-1	TRBJ2-1	few	TRBD2	TGTGCCAGCCTGGGCGGGAGCGGGAGAGGGCAGTTCTTC	CASLGGSGRGQFF
TRBV6-2/TRBV6-3	TRBJ1-1	.	.	TGTGCCAGCCGTTATTACGGGAACACTGAAGCTTTCTTT	CASRYYGNTEAFF
TRBV29-1	TRBJ2-3	few	.	TGCAGCGTTGCCCAGGCTGCAGGGGTTCTGGATGGGCAGTATTTT	CSVAQAAGVLDGQYF
TRBV5-1	TRBJ2-3	.	TRBD2	TGCGCCAGCAGCCGGGAGGGATCCACAGATACGCAGTATTTT	CASSREGSTDTQYF
TRBV7-2	TRBJ1-2	many	TRBD1	TGTGCCAGCAGCTTAACAGGGGCCGACGGAGGCTACACCTTC	CASSLTGADGGYTF
TRBV6-2/TRBV6-3	TRBJ2-7	.	.	TGTGCCAGCAGTTACAGGGTCCCGGGACTCACGAAGATGTACGAGCAGTACTTC	CASSYRVPGLTKMYEQYF
TRBV2	TRBJ1-1	few	.	TGTGCCAGCAGTGGAGACACCTCCGGGAACACTGAAGCTTTCTTT	CASSGDTSGNTEAFF
TRBV5-5	TRBJ2-2	few	.	TGTGCCAGCAGCTTGGTCCCCAGCCCGAACACCGGGGAGCTGTTTTTT	CASSLVPSPNTGELFF
TRBV4-3	TRBJ2-4	.	.	TGCGCCAGCAGCCAGGGGGTCGCTTTAGCCAAAAACATTCAGTACTTC	CASSQGVALAKNIQYF
TRBV7-2	TRBJ2-7	many	TRBD2	TGTGCCAGCAGCTTAACGTCTAGCGGGGCCCTCGAGCAGTACTTC	CASSLTSSGALEQYF
TRBV7-2	TRBJ2-1	few	.	TGTGCCAGCAGCCAGCGTGGGTTGGGGCCAAATGAGCAGTTCTTC	CASSQRGLGPNEQFF
TRBV29-1	TRBJ2-4	.	.	TGCAGCGTTGAAGGTTTAGCCAAAAACATTCAGTACTTC	CSVEGLAKNIQYF
TRBV5-1	TRBJ2-1	.	TRBD2	TGCGCCAGCAGCTTGGCCGCGGGAGGGCCCCATGAGCAGTTCTTC	CASSLAAGGPHEQFF
TRBV5-1	TRBJ2-1	many	TRBD2	TGCGCCAGCAGACCAGCCGGGACTAGCGGGTCGCTGTTCTTC	CASRPAGTSGSLFF
TRBV20-1	TRBJ2-3	many	.	TGCAGTGCTTATATAATTAGCGGACCCACTAGCACAGATACGCAGTATTTT	CSAYIISGPTSTDTQYF
TRBV29-1	TRBJ2-1	few	.	TGCAGCGTTAGAACTCTTAATGAGCAGTTCTTC	CSVRTLNEQFF
TRBV4-1	TRBJ2-7	.	TRBD2	TGCGCCAGCAGCCAAGCTGGGACTAGCGGTAAAAAAGTGCGACAGTACTTC	CASSQAGTSGKKVRQYF
TRBV4-2	TRBJ2-4	.	.	TGTGCCAGCAGCCAAGCCGGGGGGGCGACAGGGATAATAGCCAAAAACATTCAGTACTTC	CASSQAGGATGIIAKNIQYF
TRBV30	TRBJ2-1	few	.	TGTGCCTGGGTCCCGTTGCAGCGCTACTCCTACAATGAGCAGTTCTTC	CAWVPLQRYSYNEQFF
TRBV29-1	TRBJ2-1	many	TRBD2	TGCAGCGTCGGACTAGCGGGACGAGGGGGGTACAATGAGCAGTTCTTC	CSVGLAGRGGYNEQFF
TRBV24-1	TRBJ2-2	.	TRBD2	TGTGCCACCAGTAAGAGCGGGAGGGGAACCGGGGAGCTGTTTTTT	CATSKSGRGTGELFF
TRBV27	TRBJ1-3	few	.	TGTGCCAGCAGTTTATCGTGGGGGCTTGGAAACACCATATATTTT	CASSLSWGLGNTIYF
TRBV20-1	TRBJ1-1	.	.	TGCAGTGCTAGGGGGCAGTCTGTAGCTCTCTTT	CSARGQSVALF
TRBV28	TRBJ2-7	many	TRBD2	TGTGCCAGCACCGGGACAGGGACTAGCGGGAGCTATGTTTACGAGCAGTACTTC	CASTGTGTSGSYVYEQYF
TRBV4-2	TRBJ1-3	few	.	TGTGCCAGCAGCCAAGGAAACACCATATATTTT	CASSQGNTIYF
TRBV20-1	TRBJ2-7	many	.	TGCAGTGCCGGGAGTTACTACGAGCAGTACTTC	CSAGSYYEQYF
TRBV27	TRBJ2-7	many	.	TGTGCCAGCACCCCTTACGGGGCTAGTGGAGGATACGAGCAGTACTTC	CASTPYGASGGYEQYF
TRBV7-2	TRBJ2-1	few	TRBD2	TGTGCCAGCAGCGCCGGGACTAGCGGGATGAATGAGCAGTTCTTC	CASSAGTSGMNEQFF
TRBV14	TRBJ2-2	many	.	TGTGCCAGCAGCCAAGGGCGGTACACCGGGGAGCTGTTTTTT	CASSQGRYTGELFF
TRBV7-2	TRBJ2-2	many	.	TGTGCCAGCAGCGAAGCCGGGGGTAACACCGGGGAGCTGTTTTTT	CASSEAGGNTGELFF
TRBV3-1	TRBJ2-3	few	TRBD1	TGTGCCATCAGCCCCCGACAGGGAACAGATACGCAGTATTTT	CAISPRQGTDTQYF
TRBV11-2	TRBJ2-5	many	.	TGTGCCAGCAGCTTTAATACGGGGCGAGAGACCCAGTACTTC	CASSFNTGRETQYF
TRBV7-2	TRBJ2-5	many	.	TGTGCCAGCAGCCGGTGGGGCGGGGAGACCCAGTACTTC	CASSRWGGETQYF
TRBV12-3/TRBV12-4	TRBJ1-4	many	.	TGTGCCAGCAGTTTAGCGGGCAGGGTAAAAGAAAAACTGTTTTTT	CASSLAGRVKEKLFF
TRBV2	TRBJ2-1	many	TRBD2	TGTGCCAGCACAGCGGGGGAGTACAATGAGCAGTTCTTC	CASTAGEYNEQFF
TRBV5-1	TRBJ2-7	few	.	TGCGCCAGCAGCTTGGTGTTGGGGAGCTCCTACGAGCAGTACTTC	CASSLVLGSSYEQYF
TRBV30	TRBJ2-3	.	TRBD1	TGTGCCTGGAGGACAGGGGGCACAGATACGCAGTATTTT	CAWRTGGTDTQYF
TRBV6-5	TRBJ2-7	many	.	TGTGCCAGCAGTTACTCGAACGGACACCTCGAGCAGTACTTC	CASSYSNGHLEQYF
TRBV27	TRBJ2-7	many	.	TGTGCCAGCAAGCAGGGCAACACCTACGAGCAGTACTTC	CASKQGNTYEQYF
TRBV7-8	TRBJ2-1	many	.	TGTGCCAGCAGCACTAGAAAAGGACAGTTCTACAATGAGCAGTTCTTC	CASSTRKGQFYNEQFF
TRBV6-1	TRBJ2-1	many	.	TGTGCCAGCAGGCCAACTAGTCTCACTGAGCAGTTCTTC	CASRPTSLTEQFF
TRBV2	TRBJ2-7	.	TRBD1	TGTGCCAGGGCCGGGACAGGGGGATCCTACGAGCAGTACTTC	CARAGTGGSYEQYF